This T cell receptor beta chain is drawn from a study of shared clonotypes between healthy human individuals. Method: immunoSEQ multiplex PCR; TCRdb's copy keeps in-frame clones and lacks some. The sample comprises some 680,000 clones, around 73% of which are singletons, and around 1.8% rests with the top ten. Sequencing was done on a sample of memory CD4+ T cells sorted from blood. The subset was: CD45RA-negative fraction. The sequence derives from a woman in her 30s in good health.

The CDR3 nucleotides are TGTGCCAGCAGTGGAAGAGGGACAGCGAACACCGGGGAGCTGTTTTTT. This translates into CASSGRGTANTGELFF. The rearrangement links TRBV25-1 to TRBJ2-2; 7 bases align to TRBD1. Germline V gene data show CDR1 as MGHDK and CDR2 as SYGVNS. The CDR3 spans 16 residues. J gave up 0 bases and V 4 bases, and 5 bases lay outside the gene matches.